A single sample gave rise to the 16 T cell receptor beta chains below, sequenced in a study of T cell responses to AZD1222 COVID-19 vaccine. Profiling relied on immunoSEQ multiplex PCR, and the TCRdb table lists in-frame clones only, not all of them. The profile shows 200,000 or so clones, 80% to 90% of them singletons. Material: peripheral blood, obtained on day 0 of AZD1222 vaccination. Receptors originate from an adult in good health.

J is TRBJ1-2 and V is TRBV7-2, with TRBD1 as a possible D gene (5 bases). The germline V and J ends were trimmed by 3 bases and 4 bases, with 9 bases remaining between them. There are 13 residues in the CDR3. Looked up from germline, CDR1 is SGHTA and CDR2 is FQGNSA. The CDR3 region has the DNA TGTGCCAGCAGCTTCGGGACGGTCTATGGCTACACCTTC. This codes for CASSFGTVYGYTF.

The chain couples TRBV11-3 to TRBJ2-2; 9 bases map to TRBD1. The germline CDR1 and CDR2 sequences are SGHNT and YENEEA. Germline trimming cut 6 bases from V and 3 bases from J; bases unmatched to any gene: 5. The CDR3 totals 15 residues. CDR3: CASSAGTGYTGELFF. DNA of the CDR3: TGTGCCAGCAGTGCCGGGACAGGGTACACCGGGGAGCTGTTTTTT.

The rearrangement links TRBV4-1 to TRBJ2-7; 7 nucleotides line up with TRBD2. The CDR3 totals 18 residues. The germline gives CDR1 MGHRA, CDR2 YSYEKL. V shed 1 base and J 4 bases; nucleotides not matched to a gene: 16. The CDR3, as DNA: TGCGCCAGCAGCCAAGTCCCCCATCAAACTAGCGCCAAATACGAGCAGTACTTC. The encoded protein is CASSQVPHQTSAKYEQYF.

V usage is TRBV18 and J usage is TRBJ1-5, with D hard to call. The V and J ends lost 6 bases and 5 bases respectively, with 11 bases between them. In germline, CDR1 is KGHSH, CDR2 LQKENI. CDR3 length: 13 residues. In DNA, the CDR3 is TGTGCCAGCTCGGATTTCAGAGATCAGCCCCAGCATTTT. Translation gives CASSDFRDQPQHF.

The V call is TRBV19, the J call TRBJ1-5; TRBD1 aligns across 7 bases. The CDR3 extends over 19 amino acids. Germline V CDR1 and CDR2: LNHDA, SQIVND (reference sequence). V gave up 3 bases and J gave up 3 bases; unmatched junction bases: 17. Here the CDR3 DNA reads TGTGCCAGTAGTATCTCCCTACTAAGGACAGGCCTACTCAATCAGCCCCAGCATTTT. It codes for CASSISLLRTGLLNQPQHF. The whole variable domain, filled in from reference TRBV19 and TRBJ1-5, reads DGGITQSPKYLFRKEGQNVTLSCEQNLNHDAMYWYRQDPGQGLRLIYYSQIVNDFQKGDIAEGYSVSREKKESFPLTVTSAQKNPTAFYLCASSISLLRTGLLNQPQHFGDGTRLSIL.

The chain is built from TRBV27 and TRBJ1-4; 9 positions match TRBD1. The CDR3 runs to 16 residues. V was pared by 5 bases and J by 2 bases, with 6 bases of the junction left unmatched. From germline, CDR1 is MNHEY and CDR2 SMNVEV (reference sequence). CDR3 loop: CASSKGTGWTNEKLFF. DNA of the CDR3: TGTGCCAGCAGTAAAGGGACAGGGTGGACTAATGAAAAACTGTTTTTT.

The rearrangement links TRBV10-2 to TRBJ1-6, with a tentative D call TRBD1 (6 bases). CDR3 length: 14 amino acids. Germline CDR1 and CDR2: WSHSY and SAAADI. V lost 3 bases and J 5 bases, leaving 8 bases between the germline ends. The CDR3 is CASSDRGHNSPLHF. The CDR3 region has the DNA TGCGCCAGCAGTGACAGGGGACATAATTCACCCCTCCACTTT.

The chain links TRBV5-1 to TRBJ2-3, with D tentatively TRBD1 or TRBD2 (5 bases each). V lost 4 bases to trimming and J lost 4 bases, with 16 bases between them. Germline CDR1 and CDR2: SGHRS and YFSETQ. CDR3 size: 15 residues. CDR3 sequence reads: CASSALFGDADTQYF. The CDR3 bases are TGCGCCAGCAGCGCTCTATTCGGGGACGCAGATACGCAGTATTTT.

In regard to this clone: At one of its ends the junction is not consistent with the germline gene, which may arise from a read error. Here the CDR3 DNA reads TGTGCCAGCAGCCCCTCGGCCGGGGAGCCGTTTTTT. Its protein product is CASSPSAGEPFF. The genes are TRBV3-1 (or the pseudogene TRBV3-2) and TRBJ2-2, with D possibly being TRBD2 (5 bases). This CDR3 region has 12 residues. CDR1 and CDR2 from the germline V gene are LGHDT and YNNKEL (reference sequence).

This clone was observed a single time. J is TRBJ2-3 and V is TRBV5-4, with 11 bases that match TRBD1. Germline loops: CDR1 SGHNT, CDR2 YYREEE (reference sequence). The CDR3 has 15 residues. J was trimmed by 4 bases and V by 4 bases; bases with no gene match: 5. CDR3: CASSKDRGLSDTQYF. Here the CDR3 DNA reads TGTGCCAGCAGCAAGGACAGGGGGCTATCAGATACGCAGTATTTT.

The genes are TRBV5-5 and TRBJ2-6, with TRBD1 matching 8 bases. CDR3 length: 19 residues. Per germline, CDR1 SGHKS and CDR2 YYEKEE (reference sequence). Trimming cost V 3 bases and J 0 bases; bases outside gene matches: 11. This CDR3 is CASSSIRQGLLSGANVLTF. As DNA, the CDR3 is TGTGCCAGCAGCTCAATACGACAGGGGTTACTCTCTGGGGCCAACGTCCTGACTTTC.

The chain joins TRBV28 to TRBJ2-7; a possible D gene is TRBD1 (6 bases). The CDR3 runs to 14 residues. Germline-derived CDR1 and CDR2 are MDHEN and SYDVKM. V lost 3 bases, J lost 0 bases, and 9 bases lay in between. Written as DNA, the CDR3 is TGTGCCAGCAGTTTGGACAGTCCCTCCTACGAGCAGTACTTC. Amino acid sequence: CASSLDSPSYEQYF. Complete variable domain (other parts from reference TRBV28 and TRBJ2-7): DVKVTQSSRYLVKRTGEKVFLECVQDMDHENMFWYRQDPGLGLRLIYFSYDVKMKEKGDIPEGYSVSREKKERFSLILESASTNQTSMYLCASSLDSPSYEQYFGPGTRLTVT.

The chain employs TRBV5-8 and TRBJ1-6; a weak D match, TRBD1 (5 bases). The CDR3 has 14 amino acids. CDR1 is SGHTS, CDR2 YDEGEE, per germline. Trimming removed 0 bases from V and 11 bases from J, with 12 bases in between. CDR3 bases: TGTGCCAGCAGCTTGGGACAGTCAAATCCACCCCTCCACTTT. This encodes CASSLGQSNPPLHF.

This chain uses TRBV9 with TRBJ2-7; TRBD2 matches 9 bases. V lost 1 base and J lost 7; bases outside the gene matches: 6. Germline loops: CDR1 SGDLS, CDR2 YYNGEE. The CDR3 has 14 amino acids. The CDR3 DNA reads TGTGCCAGCAGCGTAACGGGCGGGAGGGTTGAGCAGTACTTC. It encodes CASSVTGGRVEQYF.

This chain joins TRBV7-9 and TRBJ1-2; no definite D call. The CDR3 spans 13 residues. CDR1 is SEHNR and CDR2 is FQNEAQ in the germline V gene (reference sequence). V was pared by 4 bases and J by 1 base, with 7 bases between. CDR3 bases: TGTGCCAGCAGCTCGAACGTTAACTATGGCTACACCTTC. The encoded protein is CASSSNVNYGYTF. The full variable domain, its missing parts supplied by reference TRBV7-9 and TRBJ1-2, is DTGVSQNPRHKITKRGQNVTFRCDPISEHNRLYWYRQTLGQGPEFLTYFQNEAQLEKSRLLSDRFSAERPKGSFSTLEIQRTEQGDSAMYLCASSSNVNYGYTFGSGTRLTVV.

V gene TRBV28 combines with J gene TRBJ2-7, with D possibly matching TRBD2 (6 bases). The CDR3 spans 14 residues. The V end was cut by 6 bases, the J end by 0 bases, with 12 bases between. The germline CDR1 and CDR2 sequences are MDHEN and SYDVKM. CDR3 in amino acids: CASSETSPSYEQYF. The DNA for the CDR3 is TGTGCCAGCAGCGAGACTAGTCCCTCCTACGAGCAGTACTTC.